This T cell receptor beta chain came from a study of shared clonotypes between healthy human individuals. Repertoires were generated with immunoSEQ multiplex PCR, while TCRdb's copy carries only in-frame clones and drops some. The sample carries about 590,000 clones, roughly 95% recorded once. The CDR3 consists of 15 residues. The J segment lost 5 bases and the V segment lost 2 bases, leaving 5 bases of the junction unmatched. Per germline, CDR1 SEHNR and CDR2 FQNEAQ (reference sequence). Positively selected for CCR7, the CD45RO-negative cells used as naive CD8 cells excluded terminally differentiated effector memory CD45RA+ cells.

The TCR originated in a woman in her thirties in good health. The rearrangement uses TRBV7-9 and TRBJ2-2; 7 bases fit TRBD2. Sequenced material: naive CD8+ T cells sorted from blood. The CDR3 reads CASSLSSGPTGELFF. DNA of the CDR3: TGTGCCAGCAGCTTATCTAGCGGTCCAACCGGGGAGCTGTTTTTT.